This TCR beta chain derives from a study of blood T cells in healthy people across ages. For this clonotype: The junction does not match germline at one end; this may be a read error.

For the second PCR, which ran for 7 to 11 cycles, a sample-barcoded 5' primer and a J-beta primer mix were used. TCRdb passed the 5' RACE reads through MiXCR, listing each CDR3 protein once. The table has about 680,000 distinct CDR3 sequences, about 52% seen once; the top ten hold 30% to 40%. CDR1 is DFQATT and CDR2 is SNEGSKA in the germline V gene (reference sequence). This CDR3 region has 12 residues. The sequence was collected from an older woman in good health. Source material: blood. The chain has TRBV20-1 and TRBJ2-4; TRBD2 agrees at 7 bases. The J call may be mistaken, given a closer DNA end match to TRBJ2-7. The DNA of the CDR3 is TGCAGTACTAGCGCGGAGAGTGACGAGCAGTACTTC. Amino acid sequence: CSTSAESDEQYF.